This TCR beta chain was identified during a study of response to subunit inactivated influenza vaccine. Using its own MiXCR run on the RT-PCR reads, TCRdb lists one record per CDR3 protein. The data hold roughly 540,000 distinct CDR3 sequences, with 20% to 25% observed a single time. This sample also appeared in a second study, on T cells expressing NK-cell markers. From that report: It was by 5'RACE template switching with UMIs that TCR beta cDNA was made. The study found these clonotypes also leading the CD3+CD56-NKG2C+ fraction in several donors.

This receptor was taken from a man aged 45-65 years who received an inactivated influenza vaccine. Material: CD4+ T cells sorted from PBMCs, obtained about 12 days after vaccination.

CDR3 loop: CSATPRGDEQFF. CDR3 nucleotide sequence: TGCAGTGCAACCCCACGAGGGGATGAGCAGTTCTTC. The chain is built from TRBV20-1 and TRBJ2-1; D may match TRBD1 or TRBD2 (5 bases each). Between the trimmed V and J ends, which lost 6 bases and 8 bases, there was a span of 14 bases. CDR3 length: 12 amino acids. Per the germline V gene, CDR1 is DFQATT and CDR2 is SNEGSKA (reference sequence).